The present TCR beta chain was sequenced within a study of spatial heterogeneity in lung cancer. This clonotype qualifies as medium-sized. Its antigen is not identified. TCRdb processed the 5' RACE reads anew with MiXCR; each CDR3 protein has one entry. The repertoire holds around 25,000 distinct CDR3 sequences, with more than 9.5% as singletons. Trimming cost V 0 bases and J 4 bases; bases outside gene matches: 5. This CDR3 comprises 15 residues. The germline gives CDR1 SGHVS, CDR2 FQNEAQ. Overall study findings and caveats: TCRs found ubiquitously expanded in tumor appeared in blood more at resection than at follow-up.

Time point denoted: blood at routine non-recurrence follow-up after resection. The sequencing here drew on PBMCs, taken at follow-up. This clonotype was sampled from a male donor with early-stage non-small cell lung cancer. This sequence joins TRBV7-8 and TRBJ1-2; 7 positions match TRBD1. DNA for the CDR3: TGTGCCAGCAGCTTAGCCAGAGGGACAGTCTATGGCTACACCTTC. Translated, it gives CASSLARGTVYGYTF.